The present T cell receptor (beta chain) was sequenced within a study of Ad26.COV2.S vaccination and SARS-CoV-2 variants (dated by TCRdb to the early 2020s). For the study in its entirety: Donors in the vaccine arm were drawn from COV1001, a multicentre, randomized, double-blind, placebo-controlled phase I-IIa trial testing Ad26.COV2.S in healthy adults. Ad26.COV2.S was given intramuscularly at 5x10^10 or 1x10^11 viral particles, as a single shot or as two shots 56 days apart. The specificity and breadth of SARS-CoV-2-reactive T cell receptors after Ad26.COV2.S vaccination were assessed by TCRbeta repertoire sequencing. The TCR-sequenced set comprised approximately 32 samples: about 19 Ad26.COV2.S vaccine recipients, 5 placebo recipients and 8 SARS-CoV-2 convalescent individuals. Participants in the trial were split at random into five groups of five each, receiving low-dose or high-dose Ad26.COV2.S once or twice, or else placebo on both occasions. Throughout the experiments and outcome assessment, investigators stayed blinded to trial group allocation.

Read against the paper, the sample's treatment or condition label means: roughly 18 received Ad26.COV2.S at low or high dose, single or two shots; about 5 received placebo; per-sample allocation not given. For vaccine and placebo recipients, the sequenced repertoires came from samples collected on day 63 after the first injection. In Cohort 1b, 20 to 25 adults aged 18-55 years were enrolled at a single site in Boston, USA, between 29 July and 7 August 2020. Ad26.COV2.S was a replication-incompetent adenovirus type 26 vector expressing a prefusion-stabilized SARS-CoV-2 spike protein from the original Wuhan strain. From cysteine to phenylalanine, the CDR3 is 14 amino acids long. Only the CDR3 part of the read is kept: 42 bases, read in frame from the first base. From a lookup of the germline V gene, CDR1 and CDR2 are SGHTA and FQGNSA. V and J lose 0 bases and 5 bases, and a span of 10 bases separates them.

The immunoSEQ Assay was used to sequence TCRbeta CDR3 regions. After extraction, genomic DNA underwent amplification by bias-controlled multiplex PCR, followed by high-throughput sequencing. For the original study's pipeline: To quantify the absolute abundance of every unique TCRbeta CDR3 region, sequences were collapsed and filtered. T cell fraction was estimated by normalizing TCRbeta template counts to usable DNA, which was measured by amplifying reference genes present in all nucleated cells. Repertoire TCRs were annotated as SARS-CoV-2-specific when V gene, CDR3 amino acid sequence and J gene were exactly matched to a known reactive TCR set. The reference SARS-CoV-2 TCR set came from MIRA and was filtered for enrichment in COVID-19-positive ImmuneCODE repertoires, removing public or cross-reactive TCRs. Using the MIRA antigens, annotated TCRs were further analysed by specific ORF or by position within an ORF. Breadth was defined as the number of annotated unique rearrangements divided by the total number of unique productive rearrangements, and depth was defined as the summed frequency of the annotated unique rearrangements. Two-sided Wilcoxon rank-sum tests were applied when comparing TCR breadth between groups. The source is immuneACCESS, and TCRdb retained only in-frame sequences with V and J called. Part of the clones is not carried over; for the studies checked, unresolved V genes explain less than half of this, and the remainder is unexplained. V and J calls plus clone size are reproduced from that table; the DNA served to infer D and trimming. Present in this sample are some 300,000 clones, around 84% of which were seen just once. Roughly 2.1% of the sample lies in the top ten.

Note on this clone: The antigen it binds to is not known. Per-nucleotide qualities are absent, and no much larger clonotype sits a single base away.

Beyond this particular receptor, the publication reports: It was noted by the authors that total T cell responses may have been underestimated by the TCR breadth and depth analyses. The study was not powered to compare responses between vaccine doses or regimens. After vaccination, substantial breadth of spike-specific CD8+ and CD4+ T cell responses was reported. Non-spike TCR breadth was comparable between vaccine and placebo recipients, consistent with the vaccine containing only spike. Compared with placebo recipients, Ad26.COV2.S recipients showed higher spike-specific TCR breadth (P = 0.0014).

The sequence joins TRBV7-2 to TRBJ1-2, with an unclear D gene assignment. Sequencing used peripheral blood, obtained in a trial of Ad26.COV2.S vaccine versus placebo. This TCR came from a person between 18 and 65 years old who received the Ad26.COV2.S COVID-19 vaccine or a placebo. The bases are TGTGCCAGCAGCTTAGCGGCGGCAGAATATGGCTACACCTTC. Translated, it gives CASSLAAAEYGYTF.